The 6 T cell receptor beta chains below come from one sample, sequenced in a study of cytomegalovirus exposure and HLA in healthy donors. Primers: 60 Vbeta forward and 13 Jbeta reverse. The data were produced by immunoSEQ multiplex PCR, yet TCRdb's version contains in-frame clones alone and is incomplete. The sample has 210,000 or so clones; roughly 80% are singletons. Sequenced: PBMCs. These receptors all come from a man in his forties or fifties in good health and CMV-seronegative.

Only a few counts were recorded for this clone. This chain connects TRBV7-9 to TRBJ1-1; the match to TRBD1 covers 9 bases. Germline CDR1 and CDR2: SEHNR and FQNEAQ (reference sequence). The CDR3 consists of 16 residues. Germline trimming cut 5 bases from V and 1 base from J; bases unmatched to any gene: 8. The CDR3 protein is CASSDWRDRENTEAFF. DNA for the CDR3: TGTGCCAGCAGCGATTGGAGGGACAGGGAGAACACTGAAGCTTTCTTT.

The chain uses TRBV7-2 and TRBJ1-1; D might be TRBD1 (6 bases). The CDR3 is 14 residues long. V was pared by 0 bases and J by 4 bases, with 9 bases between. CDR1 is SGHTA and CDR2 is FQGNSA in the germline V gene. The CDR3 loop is CASSLAGRGTEAFF. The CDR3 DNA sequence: TGTGCCAGCAGCTTAGCGGGCAGGGGCACTGAAGCTTTCTTT.

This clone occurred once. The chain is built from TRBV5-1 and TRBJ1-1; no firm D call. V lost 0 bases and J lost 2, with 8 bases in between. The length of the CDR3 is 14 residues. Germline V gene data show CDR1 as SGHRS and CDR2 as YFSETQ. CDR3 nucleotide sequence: TGCGCCAGCAGCTTGGTTACCCTAAACACTGAAGCTTTCTTT. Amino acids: CASSLVTLNTEAFF.

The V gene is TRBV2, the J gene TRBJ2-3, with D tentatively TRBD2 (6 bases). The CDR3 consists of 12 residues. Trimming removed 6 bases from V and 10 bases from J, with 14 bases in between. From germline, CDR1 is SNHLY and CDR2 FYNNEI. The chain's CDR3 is CASRTGVSAQYF. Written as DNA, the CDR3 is TGTGCCAGCAGAACGGGAGTATCGGCGCAGTATTTT. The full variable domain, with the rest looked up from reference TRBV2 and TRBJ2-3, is EPEVTQTPSHQVTQMGQEVILRCVPISNHLYFYWYRQILGQKVEFLVSFYNNEISEKSEIFDDQFSVERPDGSNFTLKIRSTKLEDSAMYFCASRTGVSAQYFGPGTRLTVL.

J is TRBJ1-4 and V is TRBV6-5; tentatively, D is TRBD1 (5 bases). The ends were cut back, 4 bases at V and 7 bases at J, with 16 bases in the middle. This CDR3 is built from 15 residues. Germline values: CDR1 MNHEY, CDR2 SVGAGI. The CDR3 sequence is CASSSTGAQSEKLFF. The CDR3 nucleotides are TGTGCCAGCAGTTCCACAGGTGCCCAGAGTGAAAAACTGTTTTTT.

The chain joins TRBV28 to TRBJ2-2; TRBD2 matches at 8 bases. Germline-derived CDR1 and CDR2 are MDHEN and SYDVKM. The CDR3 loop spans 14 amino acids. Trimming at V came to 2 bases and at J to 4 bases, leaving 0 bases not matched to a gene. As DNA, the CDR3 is TGTGCCAGCAGTTTACTAGCGGGCACCGGGGAGCTGTTTTTT. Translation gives CASSLLAGTGELFF.